Each of the 16 T cell receptor beta chains below was sequenced from the same sample in a study of tumor-infiltrating lymphocytes in primary liver carcinoma. A primer in the constant region served to generate TCR beta cDNA from 500 to 600 ng of total RNA. Modified slightly, ARM-PCR produced TCR beta libraries over three nested multiplex PCR rounds. Researchers ran the first two PCR rounds for roughly 11 cycles each with TRBV1-TRBV30 forward primers and a C-beta reverse primer. TCRdb processed the multiplex PCR reads anew with MiXCR; each CDR3 protein has one entry. Of approximately 190,000 distinct CDR3 sequences listed, 85% are singletons. From unsorted bulk tissue weighing roughly 18-31 mg, DNA and RNA were co-extracted. The material sequenced was tumor tissue from primary liver carcinoma. The receptor set was obtained from a man aged 35 to 55 with primary liver carcinoma and hepatitis B virus infection.

The chain links TRBV29-1 to TRBJ2-2, with D possibly being TRBD1 or TRBD2 (5 bases each). Germline V gene sequence: CDR1 SQVTM, CDR2 ANQGSEA. The V and J ends lost 4 bases and 5 bases respectively, with 17 bases between them. The CDR3 runs to 15 residues. CDR3 coding DNA: TGCAGCGTTGCTATAGGGTGGGGGATGACCGGGGAGCTGTTTTTT. This translates into CSVAIGWGMTGELFF.

This clonotype was recorded once. The chain uses TRBV6-1 and TRBJ2-2; 7 nucleotides match TRBD2. The ends lost 6 bases at V and 7 bases at J; junction bases unmatched: 11. This CDR3 is built from 15 residues. Germline V gene lookup returns CDR1 MNHNS and CDR2 SASEGT. For the CDR3, the DNA is TGTGCCAGCAGGAGTGGGAGGGCCAATGGCGGGGAGCTGTTTTTT. Protein sequence: CASRSGRANGGELFF.

The V gene is TRBV12-3 or TRBV12-4, the J gene TRBJ2-2; TRBD2 is a possible D gene (5 bases). The J call is in doubt because the DNA end fits TRBJ2-3 better. The CDR3 is made up of 12 amino acids. CDR3 protein: CASSLVPGEQYF. The CDR3 DNA reads TGTGCCAGCAGTTTGGTCCCCGGGGAGCAGTATTTT.

The rearrangement uses TRBV6-5 and TRBJ1-5; D uncertain. V was pared by 7 bases and J by 10 bases, with 20 bases between. The CDR3 consists of 14 residues. Germline V gene sequence: CDR1 MNHEY, CDR2 SVGAGI. The CDR3 DNA reads as TGTGCCAGCATTCCCGGGAAAGGGAAGGGCCCCCAGCATTTT. This gives the protein CASIPGKGKGPQHF.

Worth noting for this clonotype: The missing conserved phenylalanine or tryptophan at the end of this CDR3 makes a read error likely. The chain employs TRBV14 and TRBJ2-1; D ambiguous. Looked up from germline, CDR1 is SGHDN and CDR2 is FVKESK. This CDR3 is built from 14 residues. The CDR3 region has the DNA TGTGCCAGCACCCAAAATCTCGACACCAGTGAGCAGTTCTAC. Translated, it gives CASTQNLDTSEQFY.

A remark on this clonotype: One junction end does not reproduce the germline sequence, and a read error may be involved. The J gene is TRBJ2-1, the V gene TRBV11-1; D not resolved. The germline gives CDR1 SGHAT, CDR2 FQDESV (reference sequence). There are 17 residues in the CDR3. The CDR3 region has the DNA TGTGCCAGCAACTCAAATGGGATGAGCAGGTTGTTTAATGAGCAATTCTTC. This translates into CASNSNGMSRLFNEQFF.

Note on this clonotype: The CDR3 end shows no conserved phenylalanine or tryptophan, and so a read error is likely. V and J are TRBV4-2 and TRBJ2-1, with TRBD1 identical over 10 bases. This CDR3 comprises 16 residues. With 3 bases clipped from V and 9 bases from J, the junction kept 11 bases outside the gene matches. Germline assignment: CDR1 LGHNA and CDR2 YNFKEQ. The CDR3 is CASSHAGGQGNIEQFL. The CDR3 nucleotides are TGTGCCAGCAGCCACGCTGGGGGACAGGGGAACATTGAGCAGTTCCTC.

V and J are TRBV6-6 and TRBJ1-5; D remains ambiguous. V was pared by 6 bases and J by 3 bases, with 21 bases between. The CDR3 consists of 17 residues. The germline V gene has CDR1 MNHNY and CDR2 SVGAGI (reference sequence). CDR3 loop: CASSHHVDDRFNQPQHF. The CDR3 DNA follows: TGTGCCAGCAGCCACCACGTGGACGATCGCTTCAATCAGCCCCAGCATTTT.

This clonotype was observed once. One end of the junction is discordant with germline, which a read error may explain. The chain has TRBV12-3 or TRBV12-4 and TRBJ2-3; TRBD2 matches 11 bases. The CDR3 runs to 18 residues. Here the CDR3 reads CANSPPLAGGRSTDTQYF. The DNA for the CDR3 is TGTGCCAACAGCCCCCCCCTAGCGGGAGGTCGAAGCACAGATACGCAATATTTT.

As to this clonotype: Being one base from a much bigger clone, this may be a read error. This chain uses TRBV30 with TRBJ1-5; no reliable D call. The CDR3 totals 13 residues. The germline CDR1 and CDR2 sequences are GTSNPN and SVGIG (reference sequence). The V end lost 3 bases, the J end lost 5 bases, and 11 bases lay between the germline ends. The DNA of the CDR3 is TGTGCCTGGAGGAGGAGCGGGGATCAGCCCCAGCATTTT. Protein: CAWRRSGDQPQHF.

A word on this clonotype: No conserved phenylalanine or tryptophan is present at the end of the CDR3, so a read error is the likely explanation. The V and J genes are TRBV29-1 and TRBJ2-2, with TRBD2 matching 7 bases. Germline-derived CDR1 and CDR2 are SQVTM and ANQGSEA. The CDR3 length is 14 residues. CDR3 sequence reads: CSVLGPGPSGELFS. CDR3 in DNA: TGCAGCGTCCTCGGTCCGGGACCCAGCGGGGAACTGTTTTCT.

Concerning this clonotype: A clone one base away is much larger, so this may be a read error. V is TRBV5-4 and J is TRBJ2-3; weak D call: TRBD2 (6 bases). The germline gives CDR1 SGHNT, CDR2 YYREEE (reference sequence). The CDR3 consists of 14 residues. The CDR3 DNA sequence: TGTGCCAGCAGGGCGGACTATAGCACAGATACGCTGTATTTT. Translated: CASRADYSTDTLYF.

Concerning this clonotype itself: It is likely a read error, because the conserved phenylalanine at the end of the CDR3 is missing. This chain uses TRBV12-3 or TRBV12-4 with TRBJ2-5; 7 nucleotides agree with TRBD2. The CDR3 consists of 16 residues. The ends lost 2 bases at V and 3 bases at J; junction bases unmatched: 9. This CDR3 reads CASSLSGGRNEETQYY. The CDR3 region has the DNA TGTGCCAGCAGTTTATCAGGCGGGAGAAATGAAGAGACCCAGTACTAC.

This sequence joins TRBV4-2 and TRBJ2-1; TRBD1 matches at 7 bases. The CDR3 covers 17 residues. V lost 9 bases, J lost 4 bases, and 18 bases stayed unmatched. CDR1 is LGHNA and CDR2 is YNFKEQ in the germline V gene. The CDR3 DNA is TGTGCCAGTGGCCCAGACAGGGAGTCCTCAACTTACAATGAGCAGTTCTTC. Translated: CASGPDRESSTYNEQFF.

As to this clonotype: The CDR3 carries no conserved terminal phenylalanine or tryptophan, so it likely arises from a read error. The genes are TRBV5-1 and TRBJ2-6; D may be TRBD1 (5 bases). The CDR3 sequence is 17 residues long. From germline, CDR1 is SGHRS and CDR2 YFSETQ. The ends were cut back, 6 bases at V and 4 bases at J, with 20 bases in the middle. Written as DNA, the CDR3 is TGCGCCAGCAACAGTGACAGCCCTCAAGCCGGGGCCAACGTCCTGACTTAC. It yields the protein CASNSDSPQAGANVLTY.

As concerns this clonotype: Mismatch with germline at one junction end may stem from a read error. The CDR3: CASSLVVPSGVNTGEMFF. CDR3 DNA sequence: TGCGCCAGCAGCTTAGTTGTCCCTAGCGGGGTCAACACCGGGGAGATGTTTTTT. The J gene is TRBJ2-2, the V gene TRBV11-2; 9 bases are shared with TRBD2. The CDR3 runs 18 residues. Germline V gene sequence: CDR1 SGHAT, CDR2 FQNNGV.